A single sample is the source of the 20 T cell receptor beta chains below, sequenced in a study of blood T cell repertoires in COVID-19. TCRdb's copy holds only in-frame clones and misses some; the assay was immunoSEQ multiplex PCR. The sample shows some 100,000 clones, roughly 80% of them seen only once. The material sequenced was peripheral blood. The receptors stem from a man between 60 and 75 years old with acute or convalescent COVID-19.

This clone is a singleton in its sample. This CDR3 is also generated by other DNA sequences in the sample. The genes are TRBV6-2 or TRBV6-3 and TRBJ2-7, with 7 bases fitting TRBD2. The germline V gene has CDR1 MNHEY and CDR2 SVGEGT. With 5 bases clipped from V and 2 bases from J, the junction kept 6 bases outside the gene matches. The CDR3 is made up of 14 amino acids. CDR3 DNA sequence: TGTGCCAGCAGTCGACTAGCTGATACCTACGAGCAGTACTTC. Translating gives CASSRLADTYEQYF.

This sequence joins TRBV7-6 and TRBJ2-1; possible D gene TRBD1, 6 bases. The CDR3 consists of 18 residues. V lost 4 bases and J 0 bases, leaving 19 bases between the germline ends. Germline lookup yields CDR1 SGHVS and CDR2 FNYEAQ. The CDR3 reads CASSSLEDRPFSYNEQFF. For the CDR3, the DNA is TGTGCCAGCAGCTCCTTGGAAGACAGGCCTTTCTCCTACAATGAGCAGTTCTTC.

J is TRBJ2-1 and V is TRBV12-5, with D perhaps TRBD1 (5 bases). The CDR3 is made up of 14 amino acids. With 6 bases removed from V and 3 bases from J, the gap between germline ends came to 12 bases. From germline, CDR1 is LGHNT and CDR2 FRNRAP. The CDR3 region is CASGAGSIYNEQFF. CDR3 coding DNA: TGTGCTAGTGGGGCAGGGTCAATCTACAATGAGCAGTTCTTC.

The chain recombines TRBV19 with TRBJ1-5, with D perhaps TRBD1 (6 bases). Germline values: CDR1 LNHDA, CDR2 SQIVND (reference sequence). V was shortened by 5 bases and J by 3 bases, with 14 bases between the two germline ends. The CDR3 has 15 amino acids. CDR3 in DNA: TGTGCCAGTAGTTCCGCAGGGGTCTACAATCAGCCCCAGCATTTT. This codes for CASSSAGVYNQPQHF.

The rearrangement joins TRBV30 to TRBJ1-1; D might be TRBD1 (5 bases). CDR3 length: 14 residues. The germline V and J ends were trimmed by 4 bases and 0 bases, with 12 bases remaining between them. In germline, CDR1 is GTSNPN, CDR2 SVGIG (reference sequence). This CDR3 is CAWNRRGMNTEAFF. Written as DNA, the CDR3 is TGTGCCTGGAATCGACGGGGGATGAACACTGAAGCTTTCTTT.

This chain uses TRBV5-1 with TRBJ2-3; 8 nucleotides match TRBD1. Trimming at V came to 2 bases and at J to 5 bases, leaving 4 bases not matched to a gene. The CDR3 is made up of 14 amino acids. CDR1 SGHRS and CDR2 YFSETQ come from the germline V gene. CDR3 sequence reads: CASSFRDRIDTQYF. The CDR3 DNA is TGCGCCAGCAGCTTCAGGGACAGGATAGATACGCAGTATTTT. Supplemented by reference TRBV5-1 and TRBJ2-3, the full variable domain reads KAGVTQTPRYLIKTRGQQVTLSCSPISGHRSVSWYQQTPGQGLQFLFEYFSETQRNKGNFPGRFSGRQFSNSRSEMNVSTLELGDSALYLCASSFRDRIDTQYFGPGTRLTVL.

V and J are TRBV18 and TRBJ1-2; D remains ambiguous. Germline CDR1 is KGHSH and CDR2 is LQKENI. Between the trimmed V and J ends, which lost 3 bases and 5 bases, there was a span of 13 bases. This CDR3 is 14 amino acids long. The CDR3 sequence is CASSPLRSTYGYTF. CDR3 DNA: TGTGCCAGCTCACCGTTACGGAGTACATATGGCTACACCTTC.

This chain joins TRBV9 and TRBJ2-1; a possible D gene is TRBD1 (6 bases). V was cut by 0 bases and J by 0 bases, with 7 bases left in between. Germline V lookup: CDR1 SGDLS, CDR2 YYNGEE. CDR3 length equals 15 residues. CDR3 in DNA: TGTGCCAGCAGCGTAGTAGGGGGCTCCTACAATGAGCAGTTCTTC. Its translation: CASSVVGGSYNEQFF.

This clone was seen only a few times. The chain has TRBV4-1 and TRBJ1-6; TRBD1 matches at 7 bases. Germline CDR1 and CDR2: MGHRA and YSYEKL. This CDR3 is 14 amino acids long. V lost 3 bases and J lost 11; bases outside the gene matches: 7. The CDR3 region is CASSQDRTTAPLHF. Here the CDR3 DNA reads TGCGCCAGCAGCCAGGACAGGACCACGGCACCCCTCCACTTT.

This sequence joins TRBV6-2 or TRBV6-3 and TRBJ2-2; 9 nucleotides match TRBD1. The germline CDR1 and CDR2 sequences are MNHEY and SVGEGT. J lost 1 base, V lost 2 bases, and 8 bases had no gene match. This CDR3 spans 18 amino acids. CDR3 in DNA: TGTGCCAGCAGTTACCGGCGGACAGGGGTGAGGAACACCGGGGAGCTGTTTTTT. This sequence encodes CASSYRRTGVRNTGELFF.

V gene TRBV7-3 combines with J gene TRBJ2-5; perhaps TRBD2 as D (5 bases). The CDR3 totals 14 residues. Trimming took 2 bases from V and 5 from J, leaving 12 bases between them. From germline, CDR1 is SGHTA and CDR2 FQGTGA. CDR3 sequence: CASSLEGWEETQYF. The DNA of the CDR3 is TGTGCCAGCAGCTTAGAGGGATGGGAGGAGACCCAGTACTTC. The variable domain in full, with the rest retrieved from reference TRBV7-3 and TRBJ2-5, is GAGVSQTPSNKVTEKGKYVELRCDPISGHTALYWYRQSLGQGPEFLIYFQGTGAADDSGLPNDRFFAVRPEGSVSTLKIQRTERGDSAVYLCASSLEGWEETQYFGPGTRLLVL.

The CDR3 DNA is TGTGCCAGCAGCGTAGGACTAGCTAGCACCGGGGAGCTGTTTTTT. Its translation: CASSVGLASTGELFF. The genes are TRBV9 and TRBJ2-2; 7 bases fit TRBD2. The CDR3 has 15 residues. In germline, CDR1 is SGDLS, CDR2 YYNGEE. The junction had 3 bases not matched to a gene; V was cut back by 0 bases and J by 4 bases.

This clone was seen only a few times. The chain employs TRBV28 and TRBJ1-4, with 10 bases identical to TRBD1. The CDR3 covers 14 residues. J gave up 5 bases and V 5 bases, and 2 bases lay outside the gene matches. Germline lookup yields CDR1 MDHEN and CDR2 SYDVKM. CDR3 DNA: TGTGCCAGCAGTGGACAGGGGGGGAATGAAAAACTGTTTTTT. It yields the protein CASSGQGGNEKLFF.

This clone was seen more than once but under ten times. This chain links TRBV19 with TRBJ1-5, with 7 bases that match TRBD1. This CDR3 is 19 amino acids long. V shed 3 bases and J 2 bases; nucleotides not matched to a gene: 16. The V gene's germline CDR1 is LNHDA and CDR2 SQIVND (reference sequence). CDR3: CASSIPPYRGRVGNQPQHF. Here the CDR3 DNA reads TGTGCCAGTAGTATTCCCCCTTATAGGGGGCGAGTAGGCAATCAGCCCCAGCATTTT.

This clone is a singleton in its sample. V and J are TRBV6-6 and TRBJ1-6; the match to TRBD1 covers 9 bases. The CDR3 sequence is 14 residues long. CDR1 is MNHNY, CDR2 SVGAGI, per germline (reference sequence). The junction had 7 bases not matched to a gene; V was cut back by 6 bases and J by 10 bases. CDR3 region: CASSAGQGRSPLHF. The CDR3 DNA sequence: TGTGCCAGCAGCGCGGGACAGGGACGGTCACCCCTCCACTTT.

The V and J genes are TRBV7-2 and TRBJ1-2; D is unclear. Germline assignment: CDR1 SGHTA and CDR2 FQGNSA. There are 13 residues in the CDR3. Trimming left V 1 base short and J 4 bases short, with 7 bases between. The CDR3 here is CASSLEGGYGYTF. The CDR3 coding sequence is TGTGCCAGCAGCTTAGAAGGCGGCTATGGCTACACCTTC.

V and J are TRBV4-1 and TRBJ2-2; weak D call: TRBD1 (6 bases). Looked up from germline, CDR1 is MGHRA and CDR2 is YSYEKL. V gave up 0 bases and J gave up 4 bases, with 9 bases separating them. The CDR3 consists of 15 residues. CDR3 DNA: TGCGCCAGCAGCCAAGACAGGGGTGGCACCGGGGAGCTGTTTTTT. Its translation is CASSQDRGGTGELFF.

This clone was seen once. The J gene is TRBJ1-1, the V gene TRBV7-8; a possible D gene is TRBD1 (5 bases). The CDR3 runs to 16 residues. Germline CDR1 is SGHVS and CDR2 is FQNEAQ. V lost 0 bases and J lost 1, with 12 bases in between. The CDR3 DNA follows: TGTGCCAGCAGCTTAGCGATCGCAAGGGGGAACACTGAAGCTTTCTTT. Its translation: CASSLAIARGNTEAFF.

This chain joins TRBV4-3 and TRBJ2-2; weak D call: TRBD1 (6 bases). Deletions cut 1 base from V and 7 bases from J, with 16 bases between. Germline CDR1 LGHNA, CDR2 YSLEER. The CDR3 is 16 amino acids. The CDR3 loop is CASSQGLQGSDGELFF. CDR3 sequence (DNA): TGCGCCAGCAGCCAAGGCTTACAGGGTTCGGACGGGGAGCTGTTTTTT.

This CDR3 is CASSEGTGGWNEQFF. Written as DNA, the CDR3 is TGTGCCAGCTCAGAAGGGACAGGGGGCTGGAATGAGCAGTTCTTC. The rearrangement joins TRBV18 to TRBJ2-1; 12 nucleotides line up with TRBD1. CDR1 and CDR2 from the germline V gene are KGHSH and LQKENI. This CDR3 is 15 amino acids long. J lost 7 bases, V lost 5 bases, and 6 bases had no gene match.